This record looks at one T cell receptor (beta chain) sequence and its context. This sample was included in a study of blood T cell repertoires in COVID-19. Clones were read by immunoSEQ multiplex PCR, and TCRdb kept only the in-frame ones, dropping some. The sample shows about 440,000 clones, nearly 90% of them seen only once. The sample was PBMCs or T cells enriched from blood (not recorded which). The clonotype comes from a woman between 18 and 29 years old with acute COVID-19.

The CDR3 is CASTDSGNTIYF. The CDR3 DNA is TGTGCCAGTACAGACTCTGGAAACACCATATATTTT. The V gene is TRBV6-5, the J gene TRBJ1-3; D not resolved. This CDR3 is built from 12 residues. The V gene's germline CDR1 is MNHEY and CDR2 SVGAGI. V was shortened by 9 bases and J by 0 bases, with 6 bases between the two germline ends.